This T cell receptor (beta chain) was documented in a study of cytomegalovirus exposure and HLA in healthy donors. General observations from the study: Later analysis revealed greater clonal expansion in HLA-associated TCR beta chains than in equally common others. Common viral pathogens seemed, in a later analysis, to connect with several of the most significant clusters. Published work reported that the classifier diagnosed cytomegalovirus status with high specificity and sensitivity.

PCR amplification relied on 60 Vbeta primers (plus 13 Jbeta primers). TCRdb's table, derived via immunoSEQ multiplex PCR, lists solely in-frame clones and lacks some. This table has under 150,000 clones, roughly 78% appearing once. With regard to this clone: Its antigen remains unidentified.

The CDR3 loop spans 13 amino acids. The germline V gene has CDR1 SGHRS and CDR2 YFSETQ. Trimming left V 4 bases short and J 6 bases short, with 11 bases between. Material for sequencing was PBMCs. This sequence originates from a male donor in good health and CMV-seronegative. This chain connects TRBV5-1 to TRBJ2-1, with D possibly TRBD2 on 5 matching bases. The CDR3 loop reads CASSQGSFNEQFF. The CDR3 DNA sequence: TGCGCCAGCAGCCAAGGGAGTTTCAATGAGCAGTTCTTC.